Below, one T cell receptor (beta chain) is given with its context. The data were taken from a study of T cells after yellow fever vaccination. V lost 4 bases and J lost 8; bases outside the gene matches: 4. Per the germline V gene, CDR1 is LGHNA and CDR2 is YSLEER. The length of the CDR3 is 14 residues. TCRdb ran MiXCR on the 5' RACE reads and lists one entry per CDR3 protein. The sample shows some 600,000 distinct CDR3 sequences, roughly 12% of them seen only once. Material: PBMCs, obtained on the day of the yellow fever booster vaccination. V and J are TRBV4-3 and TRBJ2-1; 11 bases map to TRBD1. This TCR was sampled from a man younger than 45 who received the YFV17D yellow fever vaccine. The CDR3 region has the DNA TGCGCCAGCAGCCCGGGACAGGGGGGGGATGAGCAGTTCTTC. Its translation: CASSPGQGGDEQFF.